The 10 T cell receptor beta chains below were found in one sample sequenced in a study of human T cells and chemical hapten exposure. The time point was: patch test 2, 6 weeks after DPC sensitization. Treatment described: therapeutic diphenylcyclopropenone sensitization with weekly scalp DPC. Each CDR3 protein gets one entry after TCRdb re-called the RACE reads with MiXCR. The sample lists roughly 120,000 distinct CDR3 sequences, 9.2% occurring once. The input for sequencing was whole blood, taken in connection with sensitization to the hapten diphenylcyclopropenone (DPC). These receptors came from a woman in her thirties or forties with alopecia areata. Some clones in this sample may be carry-over from other donors' samples.

This chain connects TRBV21-1 to TRBJ2-2. TRBV21-1 is deemed a pseudogene. This CDR3 contains 14 residues. The CDR3, as DNA: TGTGCCAGCAGCAAAGCCAGTGCCCCCGGGGAGCTGTTTTTT. Its protein product is CASSKASAPGELFF.

This clonotype was seen ten or more times. The chain carries TRBV10-3 and TRBJ2-7, with a possible D match to TRBD1 (5 bases). Trimming cost V 4 bases and J 1 base, with 8 bases left between them. This CDR3 contains 13 residues. The V gene's germline CDR1 is ENHRY and CDR2 SYGVKD. CDR3 region: CAISVGESYEQYF. In DNA form, the CDR3 reads TGTGCCATCAGTGTAGGGGAATCCTACGAGCAGTACTTC.

This clonotype came up many times. V and J are TRBV10-3 and TRBJ2-3; TRBD2 is a possible D gene (5 bases). The length of the CDR3 is 16 residues. V lost 0 bases to trimming and J lost 0 bases, with 10 bases between them. Germline V lookup: CDR1 ENHRY, CDR2 SYGVKD. CDR3: CAISESRGRSTDTQYF. Here the CDR3 DNA reads TGTGCCATCAGTGAGTCCAGAGGGCGGAGCACAGATACGCAGTATTTT.

This clonotype was counted at least ten times. V is TRBV6-2 or TRBV6-3 and J is TRBJ1-5; D remains unclear. The V gene lost 5 bases and the J gene lost 4 bases, with 12 bases spanning the gap. The CDR3 has 14 residues. From germline, CDR1 is MNHEY and CDR2 SVGEGT. CDR3 amino acids: CASSNANANQPQHF. The CDR3 DNA sequence: TGTGCCAGCAGTAATGCTAATGCGAATCAGCCCCAGCATTTT.

This clonotype was detected only a few times. This CDR3 is CAWRGQSNSPLHF. CDR3 sequence (DNA): TGTGCCTGGAGAGGACAGTCTAATTCACCCCTCCACTTT. The chain combines TRBV30 with TRBJ1-6; the D gene is possibly TRBD1 (6 bases). The CDR3 is 13 residues long. The germline V gene encodes CDR1 GTSNPN and CDR2 SVGIG (reference sequence). The ends were cut back, 3 bases at V and 6 bases at J, with 9 bases in the middle.

This clonotype has ten or more counts. The chain links TRBV6-5 to TRBJ2-3; maybe TRBD1 (6 bases). The CDR3 totals 17 residues. The germline V gene has CDR1 MNHEY and CDR2 SVGAGI. The V and J ends lost 8 bases and 2 bases respectively, with 23 bases between them. As DNA, the CDR3 is TGTGCCAGCGCCTCCCCGGCAGGGGCGAAGTCCACAGATACGCAGTATTTT. Residues: CASASPAGAKSTDTQYF.

The sample holds a few counts of this clonotype. This chain links TRBV6-5 with TRBJ1-3; D uncertain. CDR3 length: 15 amino acids. Per the germline V gene, CDR1 is MNHEY and CDR2 is SVGAGI. Deletions cut 6 bases from V and 0 bases from J, with 12 bases between. The CDR3 region is CASRPAAHSGNTIYF. CDR3 DNA: TGTGCCAGCAGACCCGCGGCCCACTCTGGAAACACCATATATTTT.

This clonotype was seen more than once but under ten times. This sequence joins TRBV30 and TRBJ1-1; possibly TRBD1 for D (6 bases). The CDR3 has 12 residues. V was shortened by 3 bases and J by 7 bases, with 12 bases between the two germline ends. Germline CDR1 is GTSNPN and CDR2 is SVGIG (reference sequence). The CDR3 is CAWSAQGSEAFF. The CDR3, as DNA: TGTGCCTGGAGCGCTCAGGGGAGTGAAGCTTTCTTT.

This clonotype has more than one count but fewer than ten. V and J are TRBV6-2 or TRBV6-3 and TRBJ1-2; 7 bases are shared with TRBD1. J gave up 4 bases and V 4 bases, and 3 bases lay outside the gene matches. The CDR3 totals 13 residues. Germline V gene sequence: CDR1 MNHEY, CDR2 SVGEGT. The CDR3 protein is CASSLNRGYGYTF. As DNA, the CDR3 is TGTGCCAGCAGTTTGAACAGGGGCTATGGCTACACCTTC.

The chain has TRBV9 and TRBJ2-1, with 11 bases that match TRBD2. J lost 7 bases, V lost 4 bases, and 7 bases had no gene match. The germline gives CDR1 SGDLS, CDR2 YYNGEE. The CDR3 extends over 15 amino acids. CDR3 amino acids: CASSPRLAGRNEQFF. Here the CDR3 DNA reads TGTGCCAGCAGCCCAAGACTAGCGGGGAGGAATGAGCAGTTCTTC.